Listed here are 6 T cell receptor beta chains from one sample, sequenced in a study of T cell responses to AZD1222 COVID-19 vaccine. The method was immunoSEQ multiplex PCR; TCRdb's version includes in-frame clones alone and lacks a portion of them. This repertoire shows 150,000 to 200,000 clones, 80% to 95% found once; its top ten account for 2% to 2.5%. This material consisted of peripheral blood, taken on day 0 of AZD1222 vaccination. Receptors originate from an adult in good health.

This chain connects TRBV6-5 to TRBJ2-5; D remains ambiguous. V lost 0 bases and J lost 5, with 4 bases in between. Germline V gene sequence: CDR1 MNHEY, CDR2 SVGAGI. The CDR3 spans 12 residues. The CDR3 is CASSYSRETQYF. For the CDR3, the DNA is TGTGCCAGCAGTTACTCCCGGGAGACCCAGTACTTC.

This chain's CDR3 is CASSPTGGFSPLHF. DNA for the CDR3: TGTGCCAGCAGCCCGACAGGGGGCTTTTCACCCCTCCACTTT. V and J are TRBV7-9 and TRBJ1-6; 10 nucleotides agree with TRBD1. CDR3 size: 14 residues. V shed 5 bases and J 9 bases; nucleotides not matched to a gene: 4. The germline V gene has CDR1 SEHNR and CDR2 FQNEAQ (reference sequence).

The chain employs TRBV19 and TRBJ1-6; 7 bases are a match to TRBD1. With 4 bases clipped from V and 7 bases from J, the junction kept 4 bases outside the gene matches. The CDR3 has 14 residues. Germline V gene data show CDR1 as LNHDA and CDR2 as SQIVND (reference sequence). CDR3 DNA sequence: TGTGCCAGTAGTAGACAGGGTGGGAATTCACCCCTCCACTTT. Amino acids: CASSRQGGNSPLHF.

V gene TRBV6-4 combines with J gene TRBJ1-6; D unresolved. Trimming stripped 0 bases from V and 10 bases from J, with 7 bases between. The CDR3 consists of 13 residues. The germline gives CDR1 MRHNA, CDR2 SNTAGT. The CDR3 coding sequence is TGTGCCAGCAGTGACTCTCGGGGATCACCCCTCCACTTT. Its protein is CASSDSRGSPLHF.

This rearrangement joins TRBV28 to TRBJ1-4, with 9 bases identical to TRBD1. This CDR3 is 15 amino acids long. The germline V gene encodes CDR1 MDHEN and CDR2 SYDVKM. With V trimmed by 2 bases and J by 7 bases, 5 bases remained unmatched. The CDR3 sequence is CASSLLQGAGEKLFF. CDR3 DNA: TGTGCCAGCAGTTTACTACAGGGGGCAGGTGAAAAACTGTTTTTT.

The chain uses TRBV7-8 and TRBJ2-3, with 13 bases lining up with TRBD2. Germline V gene data show CDR1 as SGHVS and CDR2 as FQNEAQ. The CDR3 runs to 20 residues. V lost 4 bases to trimming and J lost 0 bases; unmatched junction nucleotides: 13. The CDR3 DNA sequence: TGTGCCAGCAGCTCAGGACTAGCGGGGGAGACTCGGATTAGCACAGATACGCAGTATTTT. It translates to CASSSGLAGETRISTDTQYF.